The subject of this entry is one T cell receptor (beta chain). One end of the junction does not line up with germline, which may come from a read error. Graves' hyperthyroidism was deemed stable given no ophthalmopathy progression within 18 months. Investigators excluded patients with uncontrolled infection, other autoimmune disease, pregnancy or lactation. The authors took PBMCs from over 8.5 ml fresh peripheral blood. Germline lookup yields CDR1 MNHEY and CDR2 SVGEGT. The CDR3 covers 15 residues. The source of the sample is a study of T cells in Graves' hyperthyroidism and ophthalmopathy. Template material for amplifying TCR beta CDR3 regions consisted of RNA transcripts. The HTBI primer set drove a first-round RT-PCR of the TCR CDR3. From the multiplex PCR reads, TCRdb called clonotypes with MiXCR, one entry per CDR3 protein. The table lists approximately 400,000 distinct CDR3 sequences, about 19% of them singletons.

This sequence joins TRBV6-2 or TRBV6-3 and TRBJ2-3; 12 nucleotides align to TRBD2. Sequencing was carried out using blood. The TCR originated in a young woman with Graves' hyperthyroidism. Here the CDR3 DNA reads TGTGCCAGCAGGGGACTAGCGGGCGGCACAGATACGCATTATTTT. It codes for CASRGLAGGTDTHYF.